Below are 5 T cell receptor beta chains sequenced from a single sample in a study of blood T cell repertoires in COVID-19. Generated by immunoSEQ multiplex PCR, the TCRdb table keeps only in-frame clones and is missing some. The sample shows over 400,000 clones, around nine tenths of them seen only once. The sequenced material came from peripheral blood. These receptors came from a woman aged 50 to 65 with COVID-19, enrolled during active disease.

A single count supports this clone. The rearrangement links TRBV6-5 to TRBJ1-5; no firm D call. V shed 4 bases and J shed 4 bases, with 8 bases lying between them. From germline, CDR1 is MNHEY and CDR2 SVGAGI. The CDR3 is 13 amino acids. The DNA for the CDR3 is TGTGCCAGCAGTTTGAACTCGAATCAGCCCCAGCATTTT. Protein sequence: CASSLNSNQPQHF.

The V call is TRBV5-6, the J call TRBJ1-2; 10 nucleotides align to TRBD1. Germline V gene sequence: CDR1 SGHDT, CDR2 YYEEEE. Germline trimming cut 9 bases from V and 0 bases from J; bases unmatched to any gene: 8. The CDR3 consists of 15 residues. The CDR3: CATSDRGWANYGYTF. CDR3 DNA sequence: TGTGCCACTTCGGACAGGGGGTGGGCTAACTATGGCTACACCTTC.

The chain has TRBV10-2 and TRBJ1-1; D may be TRBD1 (6 bases). The germline V gene has CDR1 WSHSY and CDR2 SAAADI. V was shortened by 8 bases and J by 4 bases, with 17 bases between the two germline ends. The CDR3 consists of 14 residues. CDR3 region: CASSFTGKATEAFF. DNA of the CDR3: TGCGCCAGCTCTTTCACAGGGAAGGCCACTGAAGCTTTCTTT.

The rearrangement joins TRBV7-9 to TRBJ1-1; TRBD1 agrees at 9 bases. From germline, CDR1 is SEHNR and CDR2 FQNEAQ (reference sequence). This CDR3 is built from 15 residues. The J segment lost 5 bases and the V segment lost 4 bases, leaving 8 bases of the junction unmatched. The DNA of the CDR3 is TGTGCCAGCAGCTCGGACAGGGGATTATGGACTGAAGCTTTCTTT. Its translation is CASSSDRGLWTEAFF.

The chain combines TRBV6-1 with TRBJ2-1, with 8 bases that match TRBD1. CDR1 is MNHNS, CDR2 SASEGT, per germline. The CDR3 totals 13 residues. Trimming cost V 2 bases and J 16 bases; bases outside gene matches: 10. The CDR3 region is CASSELRQGAKFF. Written as DNA, the CDR3 is TGTGCCAGCAGTGAACTTCGGCAGGGGGCGAAATTCTTC.